This is a list of T cell receptor beta chains from one sample in a study of Graves' ophthalmopathy and Graves' hyperthyroidism. Via MiXCR, TCRdb re-called the multiplex PCR reads, giving one row per CDR3 protein. Of approximately 1.2 million distinct CDR3 sequences detected, about two fifths appear once; the ten largest clones hold 11%. The sequenced sample consisted of peripheral blood or thyroid tissue (not recorded which). The receptors were sampled from an adult man with Graves' hyperthyroidism. Each CDR3 is given without its conserved first and last residue. Each record gives: CDR3 protein, CDR3 length, V gene, J gene.

CDR3aa: ASSDRAFTEAF; len: 11; v_gene: TRBV19; j_gene: TRBJ1-1
CDR3aa: SVEVGGRSYGYT; len: 12; v_gene: TRBV29-1; j_gene: TRBJ1-2
CDR3aa: ASSRGQGISSYEQY; len: 14; v_gene: TRBV5-1; j_gene: TRBJ2-7
CDR3aa: ASSENRDQPQH; len: 11; v_gene: TRBV10-1; j_gene: TRBJ1-5
CDR3aa: AISRTGTYGYT; len: 11; v_gene: TRBV10-3; j_gene: TRBJ1-2
CDR3aa: ASRAPGAGANVLT; len: 13; v_gene: TRBV7-2; j_gene: TRBJ2-6
CDR3aa: ATSETGNTEAF; len: 11; v_gene: TRBV19; j_gene: TRBJ1-1
CDR3aa: ASSFGRSFLYEQY; len: 13; v_gene: TRBV7-8; j_gene: TRBJ2-7
CDR3aa: ASKKEPGGGGETQY; len: 14; v_gene: TRBV2; j_gene: TRBJ2-5
CDR3aa: ASNGQGGDQPQH; len: 12; v_gene: TRBV2; j_gene: TRBJ1-5
CDR3aa: ASSIATGELF; len: 10; v_gene: TRBV19; j_gene: TRBJ2-2
CDR3aa: ASTGGGGSGYT; len: 11; v_gene: TRBV25-1; j_gene: TRBJ1-2
CDR3aa: AWSVSVNTIY; len: 10; v_gene: TRBV30; j_gene: TRBJ1-3
CDR3aa: SASMDTTKQGMKTQY; len: 15; v_gene: TRBV20-1; j_gene: TRBJ2-5
CDR3aa: ASSVATRNTGELF; len: 13; v_gene: TRBV9; j_gene: TRBJ2-2
CDR3aa: ASSVEPGHSYEQY; len: 13; v_gene: TRBV11-1; j_gene: TRBJ2-7
CDR3aa: SARDSRQESLG; len: 11; v_gene: TRBV20-1; j_gene: TRBJ1-6
CDR3aa: ASSLAGRYNQPQH; len: 13; v_gene: TRBV10-3; j_gene: TRBJ1-5
CDR3aa: ASSLGLARDTDTQY; len: 14; v_gene: TRBV7-9; j_gene: TRBJ2-3
CDR3aa: ASSITGQENSPLH; len: 13; v_gene: TRBV5-1; j_gene: TRBJ1-6
CDR3aa: ASSGDRPNEKLF; len: 12; v_gene: TRBV7-2; j_gene: TRBJ1-4
CDR3aa: ASNGQGWYEQY; len: 11; v_gene: TRBV2; j_gene: TRBJ2-7
CDR3aa: SARRDRDQPQH; len: 11; v_gene: TRBV20-1; j_gene: TRBJ1-5
CDR3aa: SARDIQGYGYT; len: 11; v_gene: TRBV20-1; j_gene: TRBJ1-2
CDR3aa: ATSDRLAGWTDTQY; len: 14; v_gene: TRBV24-1; j_gene: -
CDR3aa: ARSLTGEAF; len: 9; v_gene: TRBV7-9; j_gene: TRBJ1-1
CDR3aa: ASSYPNNYEQY; len: 11; v_gene: TRBV6-2/TRBV6-3; j_gene: TRBJ2-7
CDR3aa: ASSSKLRDVGTEAF; len: 14; v_gene: TRBV7-6; j_gene: TRBJ1-1
CDR3aa: ASSSGPSAGVH; len: 11; v_gene: TRBV9; j_gene: TRBJ2-3
CDR3aa: ASLWVNGYT; len: 9; v_gene: TRBV2; j_gene: TRBJ1-2
CDR3aa: ATERDRGVGYT; len: 11; v_gene: TRBV12-3/TRBV12-4; j_gene: TRBJ1-2
CDR3aa: ATSGGINYGYT; len: 11; v_gene: TRBV24-1; j_gene: TRBJ1-2
CDR3aa: ASSLGFSPDRGTGELF; len: 16; v_gene: TRBV7-2; j_gene: TRBJ2-2
CDR3aa: ASSQILDTTYGYT; len: 13; v_gene: TRBV4-3; j_gene: TRBJ1-2
CDR3aa: ASSADRDNSPLH; len: 12; v_gene: TRBV10-2; j_gene: TRBJ1-6
CDR3aa: SARDRADYNSPLH; len: 13; v_gene: TRBV20-1; j_gene: TRBJ1-6
CDR3aa: ATSKHMVGGANVLT; len: 14; v_gene: TRBV24-1; j_gene: TRBJ2-6
CDR3aa: AISESRGGVEQF; len: 12; v_gene: TRBV10-3; j_gene: -
CDR3aa: ASSTRAGRALPEQY; len: 14; v_gene: TRBV7-2; j_gene: TRBJ2-7
CDR3aa: ASSGSGQANYGYT; len: 13; v_gene: TRBV25-1; j_gene: TRBJ1-2
CDR3aa: ATSISRKPPLGDGYT; len: 15; v_gene: TRBV15; j_gene: TRBJ1-2
CDR3aa: ARSGGGSTEAF; len: 11; v_gene: TRBV10-2; j_gene: TRBJ1-1
CDR3aa: ASSDGTGGNQPQH; len: 13; v_gene: TRBV5-1; j_gene: TRBJ1-5
CDR3aa: SVDGGDSGNTIY; len: 12; v_gene: TRBV29-1; j_gene: TRBJ1-3
CDR3aa: ASTQDYGYT; len: 9; v_gene: TRBV6-1; j_gene: TRBJ1-2
CDR3aa: ASGLSGIGSPLH; len: 12; v_gene: TRBV19; j_gene: TRBJ1-6
CDR3aa: ASSPSGQPQH; len: 10; v_gene: TRBV27; j_gene: TRBJ1-5
CDR3aa: ASKGQGYEKLF; len: 11; v_gene: TRBV6-5; j_gene: TRBJ1-4
CDR3aa: ASMTGGLRAEAF; len: 12; v_gene: TRBV25-1; j_gene: TRBJ1-1